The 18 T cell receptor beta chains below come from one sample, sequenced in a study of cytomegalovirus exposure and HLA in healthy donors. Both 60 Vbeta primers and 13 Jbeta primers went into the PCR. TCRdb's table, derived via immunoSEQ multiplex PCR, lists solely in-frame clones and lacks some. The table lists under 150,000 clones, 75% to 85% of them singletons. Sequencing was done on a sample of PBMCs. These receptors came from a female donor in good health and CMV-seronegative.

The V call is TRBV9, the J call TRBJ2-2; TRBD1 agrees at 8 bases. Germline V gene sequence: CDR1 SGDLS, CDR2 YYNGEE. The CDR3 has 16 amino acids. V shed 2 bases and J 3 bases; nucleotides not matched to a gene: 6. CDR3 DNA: TGTGCCAGCAGCGTCCCCGTGACAGGGGACACCGGGGAGCTGTTTTTT. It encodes CASSVPVTGDTGELFF.

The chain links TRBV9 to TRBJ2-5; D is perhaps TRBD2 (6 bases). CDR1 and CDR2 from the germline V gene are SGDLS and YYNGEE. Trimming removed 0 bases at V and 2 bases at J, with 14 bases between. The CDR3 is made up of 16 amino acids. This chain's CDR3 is CASSVAASARQETQYF. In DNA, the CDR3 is TGTGCCAGCAGCGTAGCGGCTAGCGCTAGACAAGAGACCCAGTACTTC.

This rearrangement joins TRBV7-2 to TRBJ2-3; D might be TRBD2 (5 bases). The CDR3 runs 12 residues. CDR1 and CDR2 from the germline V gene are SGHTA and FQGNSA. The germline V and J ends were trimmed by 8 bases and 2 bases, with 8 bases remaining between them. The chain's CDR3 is CASGRDTDTQYF. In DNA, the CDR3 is TGTGCCAGCGGCCGGGACACAGATACGCAGTATTTT.

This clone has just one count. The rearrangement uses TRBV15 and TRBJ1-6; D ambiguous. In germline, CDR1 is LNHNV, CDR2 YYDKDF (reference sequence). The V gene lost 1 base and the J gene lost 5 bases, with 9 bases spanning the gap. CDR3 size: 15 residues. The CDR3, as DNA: TGTGCCACCAGCAGAGTTTCGGGAGATAATTCACCCCTCCACTTT. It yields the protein CATSRVSGDNSPLHF.

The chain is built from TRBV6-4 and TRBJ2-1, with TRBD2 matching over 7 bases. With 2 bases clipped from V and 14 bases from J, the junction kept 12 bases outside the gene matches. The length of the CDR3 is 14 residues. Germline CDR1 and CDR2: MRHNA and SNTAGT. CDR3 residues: CASSDLLSSGAKFF. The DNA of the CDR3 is TGTGCCAGCAGTGACCTCCTTTCGAGCGGGGCGAAGTTCTTC.

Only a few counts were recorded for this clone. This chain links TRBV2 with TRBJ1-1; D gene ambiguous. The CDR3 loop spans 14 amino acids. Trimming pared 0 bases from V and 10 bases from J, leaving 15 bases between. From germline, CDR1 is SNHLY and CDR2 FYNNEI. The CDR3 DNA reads TGTGCCAGCAGTGAAGCGCGATCGATCCCCGGAGCTTTCTTT. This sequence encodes CASSEARSIPGAFF.

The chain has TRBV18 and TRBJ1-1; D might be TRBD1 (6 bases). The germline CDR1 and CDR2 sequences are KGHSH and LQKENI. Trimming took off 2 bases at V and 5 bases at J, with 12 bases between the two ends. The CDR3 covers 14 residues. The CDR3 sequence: CASSPRQVDTEAFF. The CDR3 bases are TGTGCCAGCTCACCAAGACAGGTAGATACTGAAGCTTTCTTT.

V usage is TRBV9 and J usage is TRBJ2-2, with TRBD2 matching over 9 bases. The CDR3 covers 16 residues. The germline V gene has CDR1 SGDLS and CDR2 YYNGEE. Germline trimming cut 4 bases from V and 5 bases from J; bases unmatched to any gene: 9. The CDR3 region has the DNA TGTGCCAGCAGCCCAACGATTAGCGGGAGAACCGGGGAGCTGTTTTTT. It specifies CASSPTISGRTGELFF.

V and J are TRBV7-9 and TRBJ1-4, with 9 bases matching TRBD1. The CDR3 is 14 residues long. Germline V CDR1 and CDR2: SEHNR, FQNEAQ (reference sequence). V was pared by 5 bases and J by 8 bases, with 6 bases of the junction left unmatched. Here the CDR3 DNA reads TGTGCCAGCAGCAACAGGGGGCGGGTAGAAAAACTGTTTTTT. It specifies CASSNRGRVEKLFF.

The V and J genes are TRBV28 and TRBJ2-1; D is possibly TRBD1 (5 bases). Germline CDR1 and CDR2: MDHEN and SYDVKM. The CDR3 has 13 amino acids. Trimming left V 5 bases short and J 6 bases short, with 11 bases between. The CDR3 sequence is CASSNRFFNEQFF. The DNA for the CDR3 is TGTGCCAGCAGTAACAGGTTCTTCAATGAGCAGTTCTTC. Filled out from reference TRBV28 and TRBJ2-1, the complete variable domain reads DVKVTQSSRYLVKRTGEKVFLECVQDMDHENMFWYRQDPGLGLRLIYFSYDVKMKEKGDIPEGYSVSREKKERFSLILESASTNQTSMYLCASSNRFFNEQFFGPGTRLTVL.

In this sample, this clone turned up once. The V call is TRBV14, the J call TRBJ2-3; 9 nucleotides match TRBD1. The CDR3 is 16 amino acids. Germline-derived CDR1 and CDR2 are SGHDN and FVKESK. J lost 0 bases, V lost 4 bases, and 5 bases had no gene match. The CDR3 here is CASSPMTGGSTDTQYF. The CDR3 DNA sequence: TGTGCCAGCAGCCCTATGACAGGGGGAAGCACAGATACGCAGTATTTT.

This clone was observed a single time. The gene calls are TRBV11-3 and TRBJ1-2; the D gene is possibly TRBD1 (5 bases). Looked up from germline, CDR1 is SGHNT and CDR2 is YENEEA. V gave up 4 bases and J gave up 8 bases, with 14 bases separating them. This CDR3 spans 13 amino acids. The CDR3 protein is CASSSGGTRGYTF. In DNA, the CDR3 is TGTGCCAGCAGCTCCGGGGGAACGAGAGGCTACACCTTC.

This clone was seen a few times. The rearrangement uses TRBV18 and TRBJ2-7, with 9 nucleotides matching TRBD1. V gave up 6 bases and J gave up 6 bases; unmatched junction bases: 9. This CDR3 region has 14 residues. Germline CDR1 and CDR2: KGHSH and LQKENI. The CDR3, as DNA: TGTGCCAGCTCCCCGGACAGGGGAAGAGCCGAGCAGTACTTC. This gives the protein CASSPDRGRAEQYF.

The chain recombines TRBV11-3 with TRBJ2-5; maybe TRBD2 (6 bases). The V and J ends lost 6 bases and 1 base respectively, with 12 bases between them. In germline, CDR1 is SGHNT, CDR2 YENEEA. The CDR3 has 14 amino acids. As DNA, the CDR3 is TGTGCCAGCAGGTGGGGGGATGTCCAAGAGACCCAGTACTTC. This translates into CASRWGDVQETQYF.

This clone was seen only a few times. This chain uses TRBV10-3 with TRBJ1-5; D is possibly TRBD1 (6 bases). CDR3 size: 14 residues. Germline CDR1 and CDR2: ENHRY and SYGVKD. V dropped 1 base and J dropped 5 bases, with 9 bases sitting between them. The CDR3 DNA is TGTGCCATCAGTGAGTTGGGACAAGATCAGCCCCAGCATTTT. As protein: CAISELGQDQPQHF.

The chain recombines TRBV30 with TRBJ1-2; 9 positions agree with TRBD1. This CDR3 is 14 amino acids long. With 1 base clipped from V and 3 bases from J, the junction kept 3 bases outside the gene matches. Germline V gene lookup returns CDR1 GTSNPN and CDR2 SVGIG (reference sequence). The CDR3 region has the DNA TGTGCCTGGAGTGGACAGGGGGGACACTATGGCTACACCTTC. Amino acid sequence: CAWSGQGGHYGYTF.

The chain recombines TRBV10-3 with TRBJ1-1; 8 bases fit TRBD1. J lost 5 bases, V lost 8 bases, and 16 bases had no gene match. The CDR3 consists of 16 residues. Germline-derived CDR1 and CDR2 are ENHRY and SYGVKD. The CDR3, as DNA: TGTGCCATCGGGGGTTCAGGGGGCCTCGGTTATACTGAAGCTTTCTTT. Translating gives CAIGGSGGLGYTEAFF.

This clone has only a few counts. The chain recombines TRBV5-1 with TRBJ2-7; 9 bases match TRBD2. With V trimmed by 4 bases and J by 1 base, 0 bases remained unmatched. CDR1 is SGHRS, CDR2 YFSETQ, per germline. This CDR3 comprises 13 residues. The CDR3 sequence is CASSLAGSYEQYF. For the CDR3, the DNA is TGCGCCAGCAGCCTAGCGGGATCCTACGAGCAGTACTTC.